These 28 T cell receptor beta chains came from one sample sequenced in a study of cytomegalovirus exposure and HLA in healthy donors (dated by TCRdb to 2017 to 2019). The method was the immunoSEQ multiplex PCR assay. For the multiplex PCR, a mixture combining 60 forward primers for TCR Vbeta segments and 13 reverse primers for TCR Jbeta segments was used. TCRdb took over this immuneACCESS table, retaining in-frame rearrangements with V and J assigned. Such tables are incomplete; in checked studies, under half of the missing clones stem from an unresolved V gene, and the remainder is unexplained. The sample table shows some 130,000 clones, and about 80% are seen once. The ten largest clones add up to approximately 4.3% of the sample. The sample comprised PBMCs. All receptors derive from a man aged 25-45 years in good health.

The CDR3 DNA reads as TGTGCCAGCAGACCGGGGCGGGAAGGGGCGCAGTATTTT. Translated: CASRPGREGAQYF. The rearrangement joins TRBV7-2 to TRBJ2-3; tentatively, D is TRBD2 (6 bases). CDR1 is SGHTA and CDR2 is FQGNSA in the germline V gene. V shed 6 bases and J shed 10 bases, with 17 bases lying between them. The CDR3 length is 13 residues.

J is TRBJ2-3 and V is TRBV2; 8 bases line up with TRBD2. The CDR3 spans 14 residues. Per germline, CDR1 SNHLY and CDR2 FYNNEI. J was trimmed by 3 bases and V by 7 bases; bases with no gene match: 6. Written as DNA, the CDR3 is TGTGCCAGCACCCCGGGACTAGTGACAGATACGCAGTATTTT. It codes for CASTPGLVTDTQYF.

V usage is TRBV15 and J usage is TRBJ2-1, with D perhaps matching TRBD1 (5 bases). The V and J ends lost 5 bases and 8 bases respectively, with 13 bases between them. CDR1 LNHNV and CDR2 YYDKDF come from the germline V gene (reference sequence). The CDR3 is made up of 13 amino acids. CDR3 residues: CATSLGRADEQFF. The CDR3 DNA reads TGTGCCACCAGCCTGGGGCGAGCTGATGAGCAGTTCTTC.

The chain is built from TRBV7-2 and TRBJ1-1, with D tentatively TRBD1 (6 bases). V gave up 5 bases and J gave up 8 bases, with 15 bases separating them. The CDR3 totals 13 residues. Germline lookup yields CDR1 SGHTA and CDR2 FQGNSA. CDR3 nucleotide sequence: TGTGCCAGCAGCACCGGGCGGGGGCTGGAAGCTTTCTTT. Amino acids: CASSTGRGLEAFF.

The chain links TRBV6-4 to TRBJ1-5; perhaps TRBD1 as D (5 bases). Trimming removed 3 bases from V and 7 bases from J, with 22 bases in between. The germline gives CDR1 MRHNA, CDR2 SNTAGT. The CDR3 extends over 17 amino acids. CDR3 residues: CASSESDPGRAHQPQHF. The CDR3 bases are TGTGCCAGCAGTGAATCGGACCCGGGCAGGGCTCACCAGCCCCAGCATTTT.

The genes are TRBV6-1 and TRBJ1-1, with D tentatively TRBD1 (5 bases). CDR1 is MNHNS, CDR2 SASEGT, per germline. The CDR3 is 13 amino acids. V lost 8 bases, J lost 5 bases, and 15 bases lay in between. The CDR3 is CASPRRGGTEAFF. CDR3 in DNA: TGTGCCAGCCCCCGACGGGGGGGGACTGAAGCTTTCTTT.

Here the CDR3 reads CASSVGNSQPQHF. The CDR3 region has the DNA TGTGCCAGCAGCGTAGGTAATAGTCAGCCCCAGCATTTT. V usage is TRBV9 and J usage is TRBJ1-5; D gene ambiguous. The germline gives CDR1 SGDLS, CDR2 YYNGEE. The V end was cut by 0 bases, the J end by 6 bases, with 7 bases between. This CDR3 is built from 13 residues.

The chain combines TRBV9 with TRBJ2-7, with 8 bases lining up with TRBD2. The CDR3 consists of 16 residues. In germline, CDR1 is SGDLS, CDR2 YYNGEE. V gave up 0 bases and J gave up 6 bases; unmatched junction bases: 11. The CDR3 protein is CASSVAGGPAQGEQYF. DNA of the CDR3: TGTGCCAGCAGCGTAGCGGGAGGGCCAGCGCAAGGCGAGCAGTACTTC.

The CDR3 region is CASSIVAGRKAYEQYF. The CDR3 nucleotides read TGTGCCAGTAGTATAGTGGCGGGACGCAAAGCCTACGAGCAGTACTTC. This chain links TRBV19 with TRBJ2-7; the D gene is possibly TRBD2 (6 bases). Germline V gene lookup returns CDR1 LNHDA and CDR2 SQIVND (reference sequence). This CDR3 has 16 amino acids. V lost 1 base to trimming and J lost 2 bases, with 15 bases between them.

In its sample, this clone was seen once. The chain links TRBV7-9 to TRBJ2-3; D is unclear. The CDR3 is made up of 14 amino acids. Per germline, CDR1 SEHNR and CDR2 FQNEAQ (reference sequence). Between the trimmed V and J ends, which lost 5 bases and 5 bases, there was a span of 14 bases. The CDR3 here is CASSPEVSIDTQYF. As DNA, the CDR3 is TGTGCCAGCAGCCCAGAGGTTTCTATAGATACGCAGTATTTT.

The chain carries TRBV29-1 and TRBJ1-1, with a weak D call TRBD1 (5 bases). This CDR3 spans 14 amino acids. The germline V and J ends were trimmed by 6 bases and 1 base, with 15 bases remaining between them. Germline V gene sequence: CDR1 SQVTM, CDR2 ANQGSEA. Here the CDR3 DNA reads TGCAGCGTCATTACGGGACTCCAGAACACTGAAGCTTTCTTT. The encoded protein is CSVITGLQNTEAFF.

V usage is TRBV6-5 and J usage is TRBJ2-7; D might be TRBD2 (5 bases). CDR1 is MNHEY and CDR2 is SVGAGI in the germline V gene. V lost 2 bases and J lost 3, with 14 bases in between. The CDR3 sequence is 15 residues long. CDR3: CASSYQAGGNYEQYF. CDR3 sequence (DNA): TGTGCCAGCAGTTACCAAGCCGGAGGTAACTACGAGCAGTACTTC.

The V and J genes are TRBV7-3 and TRBJ1-1; D might be TRBD1 (6 bases). Between the trimmed V and J ends, which lost 5 bases and 1 base, there was a span of 14 bases. CDR1 is SGHTA, CDR2 FQGTGA, per germline. There are 15 residues in the CDR3. CDR3 protein: CASSRSGTRNTEAFF. In nucleotides, the CDR3 is TGTGCCAGCAGCAGATCCGGGACACGGAACACTGAAGCTTTCTTT.

This clone was seen just once. This chain joins TRBV30 and TRBJ1-1; possible D gene TRBD1, 6 bases. Trimming cost V 4 bases and J 2 bases, with 11 bases left between them. Germline-derived CDR1 and CDR2 are GTSNPN and SVGIG (reference sequence). This CDR3 is built from 13 residues. CDR3 region: CAWIQGPNTEAFF. As DNA, the CDR3 is TGTGCCTGGATACAGGGCCCCAACACTGAAGCTTTCTTT. The full variable domain, in which reference TRBV30 and TRBJ1-1 provide the parts outside the CDR3, is SQTIHQWPATLVQPVGSPLSLECTVEGTSNPNLYWYRQAAGRGLQLLFYSVGIGQISSEVPQNLSASRPQDRQFILSSKKLLLSDSGFYLCAWIQGPNTEAFFGQGTRLTVV.

The chain couples TRBV30 to TRBJ2-7; D remains ambiguous. The CDR3 sequence is 13 residues long. Germline CDR1 GTSNPN, CDR2 SVGIG (reference sequence). With 0 bases removed from V and 3 bases from J, the gap between germline ends came to 9 bases. The CDR3 sequence: CAWSVVTGYEQYF. CDR3 DNA: TGTGCCTGGAGTGTTGTAACCGGCTACGAGCAGTACTTC.

The V gene is TRBV5-8, the J gene TRBJ2-2; 10 bases fit TRBD1. V shed 4 bases and J 6 bases; nucleotides not matched to a gene: 6. The length of the CDR3 is 15 residues. Per the germline V gene, CDR1 is SGHTS and CDR2 is YDEGEE. CDR3 amino acids: CASSVRDRGAGELFF. DNA of the CDR3: TGTGCCAGCAGCGTCCGGGACAGGGGCGCCGGGGAGCTGTTTTTT.

The chain recombines TRBV19 with TRBJ2-5, with D possibly being TRBD2 (5 bases). Deletions cut 3 bases from V and 2 bases from J, with 16 bases between. The germline V gene has CDR1 LNHDA and CDR2 SQIVND (reference sequence). The CDR3 totals 16 residues. In nucleotides, the CDR3 is TGTGCCAGTAGTATGTCCGGAAGACTACCGCAAGAGACCCAGTACTTC. This gives the protein CASSMSGRLPQETQYF.

The chain joins TRBV6-5 to TRBJ1-5, with 10 bases that match TRBD1. Unmatched junction bases numbered 4, after V lost 5 bases and J lost 3 bases. The CDR3 has 15 amino acids. Germline loops: CDR1 MNHEY, CDR2 SVGAGI. The CDR3 is CASSTDRGLNQPQHF. The CDR3 nucleotides are TGTGCCAGCAGTACTGACAGGGGGCTCAATCAGCCCCAGCATTTT.

The chain joins TRBV4-3 to TRBJ2-5; TRBD2 agrees at 15 bases. V lost 3 bases and J lost 5; bases outside the gene matches: 13. Germline V gene data show CDR1 as LGHNA and CDR2 as YSLEER. This CDR3 has 19 amino acids. CDR3 in DNA: TGCGCCAGCAGCCAGATCGTGGGACTAGCGGGAGGACCCGTGGAGACCCAGTACTTC. Its protein product is CASSQIVGLAGGPVETQYF.

This sequence joins TRBV29-1 and TRBJ2-2, with 10 bases matching TRBD1. In germline, CDR1 is SQVTM, CDR2 ANQGSEA. V was pared by 3 bases and J by 7 bases, with 5 bases of the junction left unmatched. This CDR3 comprises 14 residues. CDR3 region: CSVDRTGGGGELFF. CDR3 sequence (DNA): TGCAGCGTTGACCGGACAGGGGGAGGCGGGGAGCTGTTTTTT.

This clone was found once. CDR3 loop: CASRHRVGNQPQHF. The CDR3 DNA follows: TGTGCCAGCAGACACAGGGTAGGCAATCAGCCCCAGCATTTT. This chain connects TRBV6-6 to TRBJ1-5, with a weak D call TRBD1 (6 bases). Trimming took off 6 bases at V and 2 bases at J, with 11 bases between the two ends. The CDR3 runs 14 residues. CDR1 MNHNY and CDR2 SVGAGI come from the germline V gene (reference sequence).

As for this clone: The missing conserved phenylalanine or tryptophan at the end of this CDR3 makes a read error likely. The chain has TRBV6-5 and TRBJ1-1, with D tentatively TRBD1 (5 bases). The CDR3 totals 15 residues. The germline CDR1 and CDR2 sequences are MNHEY and SVGAGI. Trimming took 0 bases from V and 1 from J, leaving 9 bases between them. The CDR3 region is CASSYSLQGNTEAFL. CDR3 in DNA: TGTGCCAGCAGTTACTCCCTCCAGGGGAACACTGAAGCTTTCCTT.

The chain carries TRBV18 and TRBJ2-1; TRBD2 agrees at 8 bases. Germline CDR1 KGHSH, CDR2 LQKENI. Trimming cost V 6 bases and J 6 bases; bases outside gene matches: 10. This CDR3 has 15 residues. The CDR3 loop reads CASSLSGRGGNEQFF. CDR3 in DNA: TGTGCCAGCTCCCTAAGCGGGAGAGGCGGCAATGAGCAGTTCTTC.

In regard to this clone: A junction end diverges from the germline sequence, so it may reflect a read error. This chain connects TRBV12-5 to TRBJ2-3; TRBD2 matches 7 bases. The CDR3 covers 15 residues. The V gene's germline CDR1 is LGHNT and CDR2 FRNRAP. CDR3: CVSGLAGFSTDTQYF. CDR3 in DNA: TGTGTTAGTGGTTTAGCGGGCTTTAGCACAGATACGCAGTATTTT.

In this sample, this clone turned up once. In DNA, the CDR3 is TGTGCCAGCACAGTCTCGTCGTGGGATACGCAGTATTTT. Protein sequence: CASTVSSWDTQYF. V is TRBV6-1 and J is TRBJ2-3; D unclear. The CDR3 extends over 13 amino acids. Deletions cut 7 bases from V and 6 bases from J, with 14 bases between. The germline V gene has CDR1 MNHNS and CDR2 SASEGT.

The chain joins TRBV19 to TRBJ2-7; 7 bases are shared with TRBD1. V lost 5 bases to trimming and J lost 3 bases; unmatched junction nucleotides: 7. CDR3 length: 14 amino acids. Germline assignment: CDR1 LNHDA and CDR2 SQIVND (reference sequence). CDR3: CASSRTGPVYEQYF. Here the CDR3 DNA reads TGTGCCAGTAGTCGGACAGGACCTGTCTACGAGCAGTACTTC.

This clone came up a few times. The chain combines TRBV5-5 with TRBJ2-2, with 8 bases matching TRBD2. V dropped 4 bases and J dropped 5; count of bases not matched to a gene: 7. The CDR3 is made up of 15 amino acids. The germline gives CDR1 SGHKS, CDR2 YYEKEE (reference sequence). In DNA form, the CDR3 reads TGTGCCAGCAGCACTTTAGCGGGACGAACCGGGGAGCTGTTTTTT. It codes for CASSTLAGRTGELFF.

This rearrangement joins TRBV6-1 to TRBJ1-4; D is perhaps TRBD1 (6 bases). This CDR3 is 14 amino acids long. The germline CDR1 and CDR2 sequences are MNHNS and SASEGT. V was trimmed by 3 bases and J by 8 bases, leaving 13 bases between them. This chain's CDR3 is CASSDAGAGEKLFF. For the CDR3, the DNA is TGTGCCAGCAGTGATGCGGGGGCGGGAGAAAAACTGTTTTTT.